Each of the 27 T cell receptor beta chains below was sequenced from the same sample in a study of OX40 agonist ivuxolimab in advanced cancers. This table comes from immunoSEQ multiplex PCR, and its TCRdb copy is limited to in-frame clones, with some not included. The sample includes fewer than 45,000 clones, around four fifths of them seen just once. The material was CD4+ or CD8+ T cells sorted from blood, obtained in a trial of the OX40 agonist ivuxolimab. The source of these receptors is an adult with an advanced solid tumor such as melanoma, head and neck, liver or kidney cancer.

V usage is TRBV5-4 and J usage is TRBJ1-5; D remains unclear. Germline values: CDR1 SGHNT, CDR2 YYREEE (reference sequence). The CDR3 has 12 residues. V lost 3 bases, J lost 4 bases, and 5 bases lay in between. The CDR3 DNA follows: TGTGCCAGCAGCTATCCAAATCAGCCCCAGCATTTT. Its translation is CASSYPNQPQHF.

The gene calls are TRBV5-4 and TRBJ1-3; D is possibly TRBD1 (5 bases). Germline V gene sequence: CDR1 SGHNT, CDR2 YYREEE (reference sequence). The V gene lost 0 bases and the J gene lost 9 bases, with 19 bases spanning the gap. CDR3 size: 16 residues. The CDR3 nucleotides read TGTGCCAGCAGCTTGGATCCGGGACGGCGGAGGGGCACCATATATTTT. Amino acid sequence: CASSLDPGRRRGTIYF.

The CDR3 DNA sequence: TGTGCCAGCCGTATTCAGCCCGGGGCTAACATTCAGTACTTC. It encodes CASRIQPGANIQYF. The J gene is TRBJ2-4, the V gene TRBV6-6; D tentatively reads TRBD1 or TRBD2 (5 bases each). The CDR3 spans 14 residues. Trimming stripped 8 bases from V and 7 bases from J, with 18 bases between. Germline CDR1 MNHNY, CDR2 SVGAGI (reference sequence).

This clone was detected once. V is TRBV5-5 and J is TRBJ1-2; TRBD1 aligns across 9 bases. Germline V gives CDR1 SGHKS, CDR2 YYEKEE (reference sequence). V dropped 0 bases and J dropped 8; count of bases not matched to a gene: 5. This CDR3 has 14 amino acids. The CDR3 DNA follows: TGTGCCAGCAGCTTGGCACAGGGGGCGGGGGGCTACACCTTC. This sequence encodes CASSLAQGAGGYTF. Looking up the rest from reference TRBV5-5 and TRBJ1-2 gives the full variable domain: DAGVTQSPTHLIKTRGQQVTLRCSPISGHKSVSWYQQVLGQGPQFIFQYYEKEERGRGNFPDRFSARQFPNYSSELNVNALLLGDSALYLCASSLAQGAGGYTFGSGTRLTVV.

This clone was seen a single time. The chain links TRBV5-1 to TRBJ2-2; possible D gene TRBD1, 6 bases. The V gene lost 5 bases and the J gene lost 5 bases, with 13 bases spanning the gap. CDR1 is SGHRS and CDR2 is YFSETQ in the germline V gene. The CDR3 spans 14 residues. DNA of the CDR3: TGCGCCAGCAGACGGACAGCGCTAACCGGGGAGCTGTTTTTT. Protein product: CASRRTALTGELFF.

The rearrangement joins TRBV6-5 to TRBJ1-1, with D possibly matching TRBD1 (5 bases). V lost 2 bases and J lost 1, with 11 bases in between. The CDR3 contains 15 residues. The germline gives CDR1 MNHEY, CDR2 SVGAGI. In DNA form, the CDR3 reads TGTGCCAGCAGTTACCATGGGGCTACGAACACTGAAGCTTTCTTT. Translated: CASSYHGATNTEAFF.

The chain couples TRBV6-5 to TRBJ1-3; no definite D call. CDR1 and CDR2 (germline): MNHEY, SVGAGI. CDR3 length: 11 residues. With 2 bases removed from V and 6 bases from J, the gap between germline ends came to 2 bases. The CDR3: CASSYKNTIYF. CDR3 coding DNA: TGTGCCAGCAGTTACAAAAACACCATATATTTT.

The CDR3 region has the DNA TGTGCCAGCAGCTTAAATAGGGAGAGGAGCTCCTACGAGCAGTACTTC. It yields the protein CASSLNRERSSYEQYF. The rearrangement joins TRBV11-3 to TRBJ2-7, with D possibly being TRBD2 (5 bases). The V gene's germline CDR1 is SGHNT and CDR2 YENEEA. V lost 2 bases, J lost 0 bases, and 14 bases lay in between. The CDR3 has 16 amino acids.

The chain couples TRBV28 to TRBJ2-7; D is undetermined. The germline V and J ends were trimmed by 4 bases and 2 bases, with 6 bases remaining between them. The CDR3 is made up of 12 amino acids. Germline V gene sequence: CDR1 MDHEN, CDR2 SYDVKM. The CDR3 is CASSWAAYEQYF. In DNA, the CDR3 is TGTGCCAGCAGTTGGGCAGCCTACGAGCAGTACTTC. Supplemented by reference TRBV28 and TRBJ2-7, the full variable domain reads DVKVTQSSRYLVKRTGEKVFLECVQDMDHENMFWYRQDPGLGLRLIYFSYDVKMKEKGDIPEGYSVSREKKERFSLILESASTNQTSMYLCASSWAAYEQYFGPGTRLTVT.

The V gene is TRBV28, the J gene TRBJ1-4, with 7 bases that match TRBD1. The CDR3 runs to 13 residues. With 2 bases clipped from V and 12 bases from J, the junction kept 6 bases outside the gene matches. Per the germline V gene, CDR1 is MDHEN and CDR2 is SYDVKM. This CDR3 reads CASSLLQTGQLFF. The CDR3 nucleotides are TGTGCCAGCAGTTTACTACAGACAGGGCAACTGTTTTTT.

V is TRBV19 and J is TRBJ2-5; D perhaps matches TRBD2 (6 bases). Trimming pared 5 bases from V and 8 bases from J, leaving 21 bases between. The CDR3 extends over 15 amino acids. CDR1 is LNHDA and CDR2 is SQIVND in the germline V gene (reference sequence). The CDR3 protein is CASSESQTTGGTQYF. The CDR3 DNA follows: TGTGCCAGTAGTGAGTCCCAAACCACCGGGGGAACCCAGTACTTC.

This chain uses TRBV9 with TRBJ2-1, with 11 bases aligning to TRBD1. Germline loops: CDR1 SGDLS, CDR2 YYNGEE. V dropped 3 bases and J dropped 4; count of bases not matched to a gene: 3. There are 15 residues in the CDR3. The CDR3 region is CASSAGTGGYNEQFF. The CDR3 nucleotides read TGTGCCAGCAGCGCCGGGACAGGGGGGTACAATGAGCAGTTCTTC. Full variable domain (missing parts from reference TRBV9 and TRBJ2-1): DSGVTQTPKHLITATGQRVTLRCSPRSGDLSVYWYQQSLDQGLQFLIQYYNGEERAKGNILERFSAQQFPDLHSELNLSSLELGDSALYFCASSAGTGGYNEQFFGPGTRLTVL.

The CDR3 sequence is CAISERGLDTGELFF. Here the CDR3 DNA reads TGTGCCATCAGTGAGCGGGGGCTAGATACCGGGGAGCTGTTTTTT. The chain combines TRBV10-3 with TRBJ2-2; D may be TRBD1 or TRBD2 (6 bases each). Germline loops: CDR1 ENHRY, CDR2 SYGVKD. The CDR3 is made up of 15 amino acids. Trimming took 2 bases from V and 5 from J, leaving 12 bases between them.

In the case of this clone: Germline is not matched at one junction end, which may reflect a read error. The chain employs TRBV7-7 and TRBJ2-7; tentative D call: TRBD1 (5 bases). Germline V gene data show CDR1 as SSHAT and CDR2 as FNYEAQ (reference sequence). The CDR3 sequence is 15 residues long. CDR3 sequence (DNA): TGTGCTAGCAGCCCGGCACAGGACCCCTTCTACGAGCAGTACTTC. Residues: CASSPAQDPFYEQYF.

This chain connects TRBV19 to TRBJ1-4, with 7 bases lining up with TRBD1. In germline, CDR1 is LNHDA, CDR2 SQIVND (reference sequence). Losses at the gene ends were 3 bases for V and 4 bases for J; bases not matched to a gene: 8. This CDR3 spans 16 amino acids. The CDR3 is CASSMYRDRINEKLFF. The CDR3 DNA sequence: TGTGCCAGTAGTATGTACCGGGACAGAATTAATGAAAAACTGTTTTTT.

The chain combines TRBV7-9 with TRBJ1-2; no reliable D call. The CDR3 totals 12 residues. V was shortened by 1 base and J by 7 bases, with 7 bases between the two germline ends. The germline V gene encodes CDR1 SEHNR and CDR2 FQNEAQ (reference sequence). The CDR3 is CASSLEAAGYTF. DNA for the CDR3: TGTGCCAGCAGCTTAGAGGCCGCTGGCTACACCTTC.

The chain links TRBV11-2 to TRBJ2-2; no definite D call. Germline V gene data show CDR1 as SGHAT and CDR2 as FQNNGV. V was pared by 1 base and J by 8 bases, with 5 bases between. The CDR3 length is 12 residues. The CDR3 DNA reads as TGTGCCAGCAGCTTAGCAGGAGGGGAGCTGTTTTTT. It specifies CASSLAGGELFF. Full variable domain (remainder filled in from reference TRBV11-2 and TRBJ2-2): EAGVAQSPRYKIIEKRQSVAFWCNPISGHATLYWYQQILGQGPKLLIQFQNNGVVDDSQLPKDRFSAERLKGVDSTLKIQPAKLEDSAVYLCASSLAGGELFFGEGSRLTVL.

This chain joins TRBV6-5 and TRBJ2-4; D is perhaps TRBD2 (6 bases). The CDR3 consists of 16 residues. V lost 0 bases to trimming and J lost 0 bases, with 9 bases between them. Per germline, CDR1 MNHEY and CDR2 SVGAGI. The DNA for the CDR3 is TGTGCCAGCAGTTACTCAGGGAGGTTAGCCAAAAACATTCAGTACTTC. It codes for CASSYSGRLAKNIQYF.

V usage is TRBV27 and J usage is TRBJ2-3, with D hard to call. Trimming stripped 2 bases from V and 1 base from J, with 4 bases between. The germline CDR1 and CDR2 sequences are MNHEY and SMNVEV (reference sequence). This CDR3 region has 13 residues. CDR3 coding DNA: TGTGCCAGCAGTTTACTTGGCACAGATACGCAGTATTTT. As protein: CASSLLGTDTQYF.

V usage is TRBV10-1 and J usage is TRBJ2-5, with 8 positions matching TRBD2. CDR1 is WNHNN, CDR2 SYGVQD, per germline (reference sequence). The CDR3 consists of 13 residues. V was pared by 4 bases and J by 5 bases, with 3 bases of the junction left unmatched. The CDR3 nucleotides are TGCGCCAGCAGTGGGACTAGCCTGGAGACCCAGTACTTC. It yields the protein CASSGTSLETQYF.

The chain employs TRBV19 and TRBJ1-4; D uncertain. The germline gives CDR1 LNHDA, CDR2 SQIVND (reference sequence). The CDR3 has 15 amino acids. With 3 bases removed from V and 0 bases from J, the gap between germline ends came to 8 bases. The CDR3 spells CASSIRGATNEKLFF. In nucleotides, the CDR3 is TGTGCCAGTAGTATTCGGGGAGCAACTAATGAAAAACTGTTTTTT.

The rearrangement links TRBV11-3 to TRBJ1-1; D gene uncertain. CDR3 size: 13 residues. The ends were cut back, 3 bases at V and 1 base at J, with 6 bases in the middle. CDR1 and CDR2 (germline): SGHNT, YENEEA. The CDR3 sequence: CASSFRRNTEAFF. CDR3 nucleotides: TGTGCCAGCAGCTTTAGGCGGAACACTGAAGCTTTCTTT.

The rearrangement links TRBV7-3 to TRBJ2-1, with D perhaps matching TRBD2 (5 bases). The CDR3 totals 17 residues. CDR1 is SGHTA and CDR2 is FQGTGA in the germline V gene. V was clipped by 3 bases and J by 3 bases, with 18 bases between them. CDR3 in DNA: TGTGCCAGCAGCTTCCACCCCGCTAGCTTACTCTACAATGAGCAGTTCTTC. Residues: CASSFHPASLLYNEQFF.

This clone was seen a few times. J is TRBJ1-3 and V is TRBV9; tentative D call: TRBD1 (5 bases). Trimming shortened V by 3 bases and J by 8 bases, and 18 bases separated the two germline ends. Germline V gene data show CDR1 as SGDLS and CDR2 as YYNGEE. CDR3 size: 15 residues. As DNA, the CDR3 is TGTGCCAGCAGCGAAAGGGCCGGGGGAATGGACACCATATATTTT. Protein sequence: CASSERAGGMDTIYF.

The chain uses TRBV4-1 and TRBJ2-3, with TRBD2 matching over 16 bases. Germline CDR1 reads MGHRA; CDR2 reads YSYEKL. This CDR3 spans 15 amino acids. After removal of 4 bases from V and 11 bases from J, the junction contained 6 bases not matched to a gene. The DNA of the CDR3 is TGCGCCAGCAGCCCGGGACTAGCGGGAGGGCCGGGGCAGTATTTT. It encodes CASSPGLAGGPGQYF.

The chain has TRBV7-3 and TRBJ2-2; 10 nucleotides align to TRBD2. The CDR3 has 17 amino acids. Trimming at V came to 5 bases and at J to 5 bases, leaving 11 bases not matched to a gene. The germline V gene has CDR1 SGHTA and CDR2 FQGTGA. This CDR3 is CASSPRTSGTPTGELFF. CDR3 coding DNA: TGTGCCAGCAGCCCGAGAACTAGCGGGACTCCTACCGGGGAGCTGTTTTTT. The full variable domain, its missing parts supplied by reference TRBV7-3 and TRBJ2-2, is GAGVSQTPSNKVTEKGKYVELRCDPISGHTALYWYRQSLGQGPEFLIYFQGTGAADDSGLPNDRFFAVRPEGSVSTLKIQRTERGDSAVYLCASSPRTSGTPTGELFFGEGSRLTVL.

The rearrangement links TRBV5-1 to TRBJ2-1, with TRBD2 as a possible D gene (6 bases). CDR3 length equals 15 residues. CDR1 is SGHRS, CDR2 YFSETQ, per germline. Trimming took 3 bases from V and 0 from J, leaving 10 bases between them. For the CDR3, the DNA is TGCGCCAGCAGCTCAACGACTAGCTCCTACAATGAGCAGTTCTTC. Translating it yields CASSSTTSSYNEQFF.